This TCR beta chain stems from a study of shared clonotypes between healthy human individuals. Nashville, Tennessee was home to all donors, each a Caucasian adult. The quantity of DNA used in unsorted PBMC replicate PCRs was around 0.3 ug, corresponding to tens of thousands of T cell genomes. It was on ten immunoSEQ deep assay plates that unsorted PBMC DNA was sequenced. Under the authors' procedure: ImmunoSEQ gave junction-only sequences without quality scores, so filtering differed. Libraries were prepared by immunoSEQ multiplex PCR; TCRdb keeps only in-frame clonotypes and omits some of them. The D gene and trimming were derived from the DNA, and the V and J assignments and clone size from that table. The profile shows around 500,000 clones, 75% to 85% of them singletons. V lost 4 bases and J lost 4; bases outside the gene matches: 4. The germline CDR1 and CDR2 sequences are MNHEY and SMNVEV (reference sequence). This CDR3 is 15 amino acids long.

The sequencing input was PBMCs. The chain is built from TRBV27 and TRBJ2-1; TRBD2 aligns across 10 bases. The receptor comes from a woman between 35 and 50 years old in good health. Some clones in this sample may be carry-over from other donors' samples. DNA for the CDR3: TGTGCCAGCAGTTCCGCTAGCGGGAGATACAATGAGCAGTTCTTC. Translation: CASSSASGRYNEQFF.